A single sample gave rise to the 4 T cell receptor beta chains below, sequenced in a study of T-cell reconstitution after alpha-beta-depleted transplantation in children (dated by TCRdb to 2016 to 2017). The library was prepared using PCR. The listed sequencing device is Illumina HiSeq 2500. Molecular barcoding was employed in the preparation of TCR libraries, with unique molecular identifiers being used to normalize TCRbeta repertoire quantification. The public sequencing data were trimmed at Q25 with fastp and processed into clonotypes with MiXCR by TCRdb, which kept only in-frame beta chains. CDR3 protein duplicates are merged, each entry listing the most common genes and DNA. The sample yields about 510,000 distinct CDR3 sequences; approximately 10% were counted once. The ten largest account for less than 15% of the sample. The treatment or condition label for this specimen denotes: allogeneic hematopoietic cell transplantation with graft depleted of TCRalphabeta T cells and CD19 B cells.

The sequencing used PBMCs, mostly from graft donor cells, collected 180 days after TCRalphabeta/CD19-depleted stem cell transplant. These receptors originate from a female patient between 2 and 15 years old who had a stem cell transplant for aplastic anemia, so the T cells may come from the graft donor.

This clonotype was seen ten or more times. The chain couples TRBV12-3 or TRBV12-4 to TRBJ2-1; D perhaps matches TRBD1 (6 bases). The CDR3 covers 16 residues. Trimming took 6 bases from V and 0 from J, leaving 15 bases between them. The chain's CDR3 is CASSTTGTPSYNEQFF. For the CDR3, the DNA is TGTGCCAGCAGCACAACCGGGACACCCTCCTACAATGAGCAGTTCTTC.

V is TRBV2 and J is TRBJ2-7, with unresolved D. The CDR3 spans 12 residues. V gave up 5 bases and J gave up 0 bases, with 5 bases separating them. Germline V gives CDR1 SNHLY, CDR2 FYNNEI. CDR3 in DNA: TGTGCCAGCAGTTACAGCTCCTACGAGCAGTACTTC. It is translated as CASSYSSYEQYF. Filled out from reference TRBV2 and TRBJ2-7, the complete variable domain reads EPEVTQTPSHQVTQMGQEVILRCVPISNHLYFYWYRQILGQKVEFLVSFYNNEISEKSEIFDDQFSVERPDGSNFTLKIRSTKLEDSAMYFCASSYSSYEQYFGPGTRLTVT.

This clonotype was detected a few times. This chain connects TRBV7-9 to TRBJ2-1; no reliable D call. V was trimmed by 4 bases and J by 12 bases, leaving 16 bases between them. The CDR3 covers 13 residues. From germline, CDR1 is SEHNR and CDR2 FQNEAQ (reference sequence). In nucleotides, the CDR3 is TGTGCCAGCAGCTCTCTATGGAGACTGGTGCAGTTCTTC. This sequence encodes CASSSLWRLVQFF.

This clonotype was counted at least ten times. The V and J genes are TRBV20-1 and TRBJ2-3, with TRBD2 as a possible D gene (6 bases). The CDR3 is made up of 16 amino acids. Trimming pared 2 bases from V and 2 bases from J, leaving 17 bases between. Germline CDR1 reads DFQATT; CDR2 reads SNEGSKA (reference sequence). The CDR3, as DNA: TGCAGTGCTAGAAAAGGTAGTAGCGGATTCACAGATACGCAGTATTTT. Translating it yields CSARKGSSGFTDTQYF.